These 8 T cell receptor beta chains share one sample of origin, sequenced in a study of PD-L1 blockade in urothelial cancer. The time point here: peripheral blood 6 weeks after treatment start. TCRdb keeps only in-frame clones here, not all; method: immunoSEQ multiplex PCR. This table has about 91,000 clones, 83% appearing once. The sequences come from PBMCs, collected around atezolizumab (anti-PD-L1) treatment. These receptors all stem from a man aged 70-80 years with urothelial cancer.

This clone showed up just once. The rearrangement links TRBV7-2 to TRBJ2-3, with D possibly matching TRBD1 (6 bases). CDR1 is SGHTA, CDR2 FQGNSA, per germline. V lost 5 bases to trimming and J lost 10 bases, with 28 bases between them. This CDR3 has 17 amino acids. In DNA form, the CDR3 reads TGTGCCAGCAGCCCCCGAGGGGGTAGGGACACTGTTACCCCGCAGTATTTT. It translates to CASSPRGGRDTVTPQYF. Supplemented by reference TRBV7-2 and TRBJ2-3, the full variable domain reads GAGVSQSPSNKVTEKGKDVELRCDPISGHTALYWYRQSLGQGLEFLIYFQGNSAPDKSGLPSDRFSAERTGGSVSTLTIQRTQQEDSAVYLCASSPRGGRDTVTPQYFGPGTRLTVL.

The V gene is TRBV11-3, the J gene TRBJ2-5; D not resolved. The J call may not be correct, given that the DNA end is closer to TRBJ2-7. The CDR3 totals 13 residues. The germline CDR1 and CDR2 sequences are SGHNT and YENEEA. The chain's CDR3 is CASSLTGAYEQYF. The CDR3 DNA reads TGTGCCAGCAGCTTGACCGGAGCCTACGAGCAGTACTTC.

The chain is built from TRBV18 and TRBJ2-7, with no clear D. The CDR3 runs to 12 residues. The germline V and J ends were trimmed by 3 bases and 4 bases, with 7 bases remaining between them. Germline V gives CDR1 KGHSH, CDR2 LQKENI. The CDR3: CASSPVVYEQYF. The DNA for the CDR3 is TGTGCCAGCTCACCGGTAGTTTACGAGCAGTACTTC.

The genes are TRBV19 and TRBJ1-1; 7 bases line up with TRBD1. Germline CDR1 reads LNHDA; CDR2 reads SQIVND (reference sequence). The CDR3 extends over 14 amino acids. Trimming took 7 bases from V and 0 from J; bases not matched to a gene: 5. In DNA form, the CDR3 reads TGTGCCAGTACGAAAGGACAGGTGAACACTGAAGCTTTCTTT. It yields the protein CASTKGQVNTEAFF.

V gene TRBV5-1 combines with J gene TRBJ2-1, with TRBD2 matching over 10 bases. After removal of 0 bases from V and 7 bases from J, the junction contained 4 bases not matched to a gene. This CDR3 contains 15 residues. The germline V gene encodes CDR1 SGHRS and CDR2 YFSETQ. CDR3: CASSLVAGGINEQFF. The CDR3 DNA reads as TGCGCCAGCAGCTTGGTAGCGGGAGGAATAAATGAGCAGTTCTTC. Based on the CDR3 plus reference TRBV5-1 and TRBJ2-1, the full variable domain is KAGVTQTPRYLIKTRGQQVTLSCSPISGHRSVSWYQQTPGQGLQFLFEYFSETQRNKGNFPGRFSGRQFSNSRSEMNVSTLELGDSALYLCASSLVAGGINEQFFGPGTRLTVL.

This chain joins TRBV19 and TRBJ1-4; the D is unclear. The germline V gene encodes CDR1 LNHDA and CDR2 SQIVND (reference sequence). The CDR3 extends over 16 amino acids. Trimming shortened V by 6 bases and J by 7 bases, and 21 bases separated the two germline ends. The CDR3 protein is CASRPTREMKSEKLFF. The CDR3 nucleotides are TGTGCCAGTAGACCCACGCGGGAGATGAAGAGTGAAAAACTGTTTTTT.

The chain combines TRBV29-1 with TRBJ1-2, with D perhaps TRBD1 (6 bases). V lost 5 bases and J lost 5, with 12 bases in between. CDR3 size: 12 residues. Germline V lookup: CDR1 SQVTM, CDR2 ANQGSEA. CDR3 DNA sequence: TGCAGCGTTTCATCAGGGGATTATGGCTACACCTTC. Protein product: CSVSSGDYGYTF.

This clone was picked up one time. This rearrangement joins TRBV18 to TRBJ2-1, with 7 positions matching TRBD1. V lost 2 bases and J lost 4; bases outside the gene matches: 8. This CDR3 comprises 16 residues. Germline lookup yields CDR1 KGHSH and CDR2 LQKENI. DNA for the CDR3: TGTGCCAGCTCACCAAGTTCGGCAGGGGGTTACAATGAGCAGTTCTTC. It codes for CASSPSSAGGYNEQFF.